Each of the 17 T cell receptor beta chains below was sequenced from the same sample in a study of human T cells and chemical hapten exposure. TCRdb recomputed calls from the RACE reads with MiXCR, one row per CDR3 protein. The data show over 300,000 distinct CDR3 sequences, with 4% to 6% seen just once and 2.5% to 3% held by the top ten. Time point indicated: pre-sensitization, week 0. Described treatment: therapeutic diphenylcyclopropenone sensitization with weekly scalp DPC. The sequences come from whole blood, collected in connection with sensitization to the hapten diphenylcyclopropenone (DPC). The receptors derive from a woman in her 50s with alopecia areata. Some clones in this sample may be carry-over from other donors' samples.

As DNA, the CDR3 is TGTGCCTGGAGTGCCGCGGGGAACTATGGCTACACCTTC. It specifies CAWSAAGNYGYTF. J is TRBJ1-2 and V is TRBV30, with unresolved D. Trimming took off 1 base at V and 2 bases at J, with 8 bases between the two ends. Germline CDR1 and CDR2: GTSNPN and SVGIG (reference sequence). The CDR3 spans 13 residues.

Ten or more counts support this clonotype. The chain uses TRBV6-5 and TRBJ1-5; no clear D gene. Germline CDR1 MNHEY, CDR2 SVGAGI. V lost 2 bases to trimming and J lost 8 bases, with 10 bases between them. The CDR3 is made up of 13 amino acids. CDR3 residues: CASSYRELEPQHF. CDR3 DNA: TGTGCCAGCAGTTACCGGGAGTTGGAGCCCCAGCATTTT.

This clonotype has ten or more counts. The chain combines TRBV12-3 or TRBV12-4 with TRBJ1-5, with D unclear. The CDR3 spans 14 residues. V shed 0 bases and J shed 4 bases, with 7 bases lying between them. This CDR3 reads CASSLAGQNQPQHF. In DNA form, the CDR3 reads TGTGCCAGCAGTTTAGCCGGCCAAAATCAGCCCCAGCATTTT.

Ten or more counts support this clonotype. J is TRBJ2-2 and V is TRBV29-1; TRBD1 aligns across 8 bases. This CDR3 is built from 13 residues. CDR1 and CDR2 from the germline V gene are SQVTM and ANQGSEA. Germline trimming cut 7 bases from V and 5 bases from J; bases unmatched to any gene: 6. CDR3 residues: CSARTGRTGELFF. Written as DNA, the CDR3 is TGCAGCGCACGGACAGGGCGGACCGGGGAGCTGTTTTTT.

This clonotype was picked up many times. The chain has TRBV20-1 and TRBJ1-1; D is unclear. CDR1 and CDR2 (germline): DFQATT, SNEGSKA (reference sequence). This CDR3 has 14 residues. Trimming pared 5 bases from V and 1 base from J, leaving 14 bases between. The DNA of the CDR3 is TGCAGTGCTCGAGGCACTGACGGGAACACTGAAGCTTTCTTT. It codes for CSARGTDGNTEAFF.

This clonotype came up a few times. V and J are TRBV20-1 and TRBJ1-5; the D gene is possibly TRBD1 (5 bases). The CDR3 is made up of 13 amino acids. V dropped 6 bases and J dropped 3 bases, with 12 bases sitting between them. Germline V lookup: CDR1 DFQATT, CDR2 SNEGSKA (reference sequence). CDR3 region: CSARDSLNQPQHF. The CDR3 DNA reads TGCAGTGCCCGCGACAGTCTCAATCAGCCCCAGCATTTT.

The rearrangement uses TRBV11-2 and TRBJ2-7; 7 positions match TRBD2. The CDR3 length is 13 residues. V dropped 7 bases and J dropped 1; count of bases not matched to a gene: 4. From germline, CDR1 is SGHAT and CDR2 FQNNGV. CDR3 nucleotides: TGTGCCAGCAAGGGCGGGAGATCCTACGAGCAGTACTTC. Protein sequence: CASKGGRSYEQYF.

The J gene is TRBJ1-1, the V gene TRBV12-5; D is possibly TRBD1 (5 bases). The CDR3 is made up of 16 amino acids. The V end was cut by 1 base, the J end by 3 bases, with 15 bases between. Germline V CDR1 and CDR2: LGHNT, FRNRAP. The CDR3 DNA follows: TGTGCTAGTGGTTTGGGGCCCCCCCGCAGGGACACTGAAGCTTTCTTT. It specifies CASGLGPPRRDTEAFF.

This clonotype was recorded many times. The chain has TRBV7-2 and TRBJ1-2; TRBD1 is a possible D gene (6 bases). Per germline, CDR1 SGHTA and CDR2 FQGNSA. CDR3 length: 15 amino acids. V lost 4 bases to trimming and J lost 6 bases, with 18 bases between them. CDR3 loop: CASSYQTGQRNGYTF. CDR3 in DNA: TGTGCCAGCAGCTATCAGACAGGACAGAGGAATGGCTACACCTTC. Complete variable domain (other parts from reference TRBV7-2 and TRBJ1-2): GAGVSQSPSNKVTEKGKDVELRCDPISGHTALYWYRQSLGQGLEFLIYFQGNSAPDKSGLPSDRFSAERTGGSVSTLTIQRTQQEDSAVYLCASSYQTGQRNGYTFGSGTRLTVV.

This sequence joins TRBV28 and TRBJ1-4, with a weak D call TRBD1 (5 bases). The V end lost 7 bases, the J end lost 4 bases, and 13 bases lay between the germline ends. The CDR3 is made up of 14 amino acids. Germline V CDR1 and CDR2: MDHEN, SYDVKM. The CDR3: CASKPGLFNEKLFF. CDR3 coding DNA: TGTGCCAGCAAGCCGGGACTGTTTAATGAAAAACTGTTTTTT.

This clonotype was recorded many times. The chain links TRBV12-3 or TRBV12-4 to TRBJ2-7, with TRBD1 matching 9 bases. This CDR3 is 14 amino acids long. With V trimmed by 5 bases and J by 6 bases, 8 bases remained unmatched. The CDR3 sequence is CASSPRQGGAEQYF. As DNA, the CDR3 is TGTGCCAGCAGTCCCCGACAGGGGGGCGCCGAGCAGTACTTC.

This clonotype was seen repeatedly, ten times or more. The chain employs TRBV28 and TRBJ2-7; TRBD2 matches 8 bases. This CDR3 spans 15 amino acids. Germline V gene lookup returns CDR1 MDHEN and CDR2 SYDVKM. Germline trimming cut 5 bases from V and 6 bases from J; bases unmatched to any gene: 12. The CDR3 nucleotides read TGTGCCAGCAGTACTCCGTCCGGACTAGCAAGCGAGCAGTACTTC. Its translation is CASSTPSGLASEQYF. The whole variable domain, remainder taken from reference TRBV28 and TRBJ2-7, is DVKVTQSSRYLVKRTGEKVFLECVQDMDHENMFWYRQDPGLGLRLIYFSYDVKMKEKGDIPEGYSVSREKKERFSLILESASTNQTSMYLCASSTPSGLASEQYFGPGTRLTVT.

V and J are TRBV10-3 and TRBJ1-1; possibly TRBD1 for D (5 bases). V was cut by 4 bases and J by 6 bases, with 15 bases left in between. The CDR3 consists of 14 residues. Per germline, CDR1 ENHRY and CDR2 SYGVKD. For the CDR3, the DNA is TGTGCCATCAGTGTGGGGGGGACCTGGCCTGAAGCTTTCTTT. As protein: CAISVGGTWPEAFF.

This clonotype showed up just a few times. The V and J genes are TRBV7-6 and TRBJ2-7; 7 bases are a match to TRBD2. The CDR3 totals 15 residues. Germline assignment: CDR1 SGHVS and CDR2 FNYEAQ. The V and J ends lost 1 base and 3 bases, in that order; junction bases with no gene match: 6. The CDR3 nucleotides are TGTGCCAGCAGCTTAGAGGTAGCGGGTGGCTACGAGCAGTACTTC. Protein: CASSLEVAGGYEQYF.

This clonotype was observed many times. CDR3: CSVEGKGAHNEQFF. The CDR3 DNA reads as TGCAGCGTTGAAGGGAAGGGGGCCCACAATGAGCAGTTCTTC. This rearrangement joins TRBV29-1 to TRBJ2-1; 7 nucleotides agree with TRBD1. This CDR3 comprises 14 residues. J was trimmed by 5 bases and V by 1 base; bases with no gene match: 5. From germline, CDR1 is SQVTM and CDR2 ANQGSEA.

The chain links TRBV5-6 to TRBJ1-5; TRBD1 is a possible D gene (5 bases). Trimming pared 0 bases from V and 4 bases from J, leaving 11 bases between. CDR1 SGHDT and CDR2 YYEEEE come from the germline V gene. The CDR3 length is 15 residues. The CDR3 spells CASSLGRTGNQPQHF. CDR3 sequence (DNA): TGTGCCAGCAGCTTGGGAAGAACAGGAAATCAGCCCCAGCATTTT.

This chain connects TRBV7-2 to TRBJ1-3, with TRBD1 as a possible D gene (6 bases). Germline V gene lookup returns CDR1 SGHTA and CDR2 FQGNSA. The CDR3 extends over 16 amino acids. The V and J ends lost 0 bases and 0 bases respectively, with 9 bases between them. The chain's CDR3 is CASSLATGSSGNTIYF. The CDR3 DNA is TGTGCCAGCAGCTTAGCTACAGGGTCCTCTGGAAACACCATATATTTT.